This T cell receptor (beta chain) was retrieved from a study of T-cell memory formation after mild COVID-19. Overall study context: TCR clusters were mostly confined to one donor each. Findings and caveats of the study: Memory from before infection featured some responding clones, which suggests cross-reactive memory joined. Contracting CD4+ clones lay largely in CM and EM, with CD8+ ones residing in EMRA.

Using constant-segment primers, 5'RACE produced TCR alpha and TCR beta cDNA libraries carrying sample barcodes and UMIs. TCRdb analysed the 5' RACE reads with MiXCR anew, one entry per CDR3 protein. The data show around 320,000 distinct CDR3 sequences, 25% to 30% seen once. Concerning this clonotype itself: Its antigen remains unidentified.

Trimming stripped 3 bases from V and 3 bases from J, with 12 bases between. The V gene's germline CDR1 is SGHVS and CDR2 FQNEAQ. CDR3 size: 14 residues. The source material was PBMCs or a T cell subset sorted from them (not recorded which). The origin of this receptor is an adult woman who had mild COVID-19 (a few samples of this study predate the infection). Cell type and time point are not known. The chain joins TRBV7-8 to TRBJ2-7, with a possible D match to TRBD2 (6 bases). The CDR3 is CASSFSGSFYEQYF. For the CDR3, the DNA is TGTGCCAGCAGCTTTAGCGGCTCCTTCTACGAGCAGTACTTC.